The present T cell receptor (beta chain) was sequenced within a study of blood T cell repertoires in COVID-19. The overall study: Both acute and convalescent COVID-19 samples were obtained from the United States, Italy and Spain.

Method: immunoSEQ multiplex PCR; TCRdb's copy keeps in-frame clones and lacks some. The table shows more than 300,000 clones, with approximately 89% occurring only once. With 3 bases clipped from V and 0 bases from J, the junction kept 10 bases outside the gene matches. This CDR3 region has 17 residues. Germline V gives CDR1 SGHRS, CDR2 YFSETQ. The TCR was taken from a woman in her thirties who had recovered from COVID-19. V usage is TRBV5-1 and J usage is TRBJ2-3; TRBD1 agrees at 7 bases. The sample consisted of PBMCs or T cells enriched from blood (not recorded which). CDR3 sequence reads: CASSSGIGTDSTDTQYF. CDR3 DNA sequence: TGCGCCAGCAGCTCGGGAATCGGGACAGATAGCACAGATACGCAGTATTTT.